This is a list of T cell receptor beta chains from one sample in a study of identical twins. TCRdb reanalysed the 5' RACE reads using MiXCR and keeps one entry per CDR3 protein. The table lists around 220,000 distinct CDR3 sequences, over 9.5% of them singletons. Sequenced input: memory T cells sorted from blood. These TCRs come from a man in his fifties or sixties in good health. The CDR3 runs from the conserved cysteine through the conserved F or W. Each record gives: V gene, clone size, D gene, J gene, CDR3 DNA, CDR3 protein. D genes are given only for firm matches. Only part of the rows carry a size: once, few, many, or a class if the clone is expanded.

TRBV7-9	many	NA	TRBJ2-2	TGTGCCAGCAGCAGTGGCATCGGGGAGCTGTTTTTT	CASSSGIGELFF
TRBV30	few	TRBD1	TRBJ1-2	TGTGCAAAGAACACCGGGACAGCCGATTATGGCTACACCTTC	CAKNTGTADYGYTF
TRBV5-4	many	TRBD2	TRBJ2-1	TGTGCCAGCAGCTTGGTTCTTTGGGGACTAGCGGGGGGTTACAATGAGCAGTTCTTC	CASSLVLWGLAGGYNEQFF
TRBV29-1	few	NA	TRBJ2-4	TGCAGCGGGGAGGATGGGAACATTCAGTACTTC	CSGEDGNIQYF
TRBV25-1	few	NA	TRBJ1-6	TGTGCCAGCAGTGGATGGGGTTTTGACTCACCCCTCCACTTT	CASSGWGFDSPLHF
TRBV27	NA	NA	TRBJ1-1	TGTGCCAGCAGCCCCTGGCTGGGTAGCACTGAAGCTTTCTTT	CASSPWLGSTEAFF
TRBV9	NA	TRBD2	TRBJ2-1	TGTGCCAGCAGCGTAGGTTCTAGCGGGAGGAGTGAGCAGTTCTTC	CASSVGSSGRSEQFF
TRBV5-1	many	NA	TRBJ2-7	TGCGCCAGCAGCTTGGACGGGGGACAGCCCTACGAGCAGTACTTC	CASSLDGGQPYEQYF
TRBV3-1	many	TRBD1	TRBJ1-2	TGTGCCAGCAGTCTCGACAGGGTTGGCTACACCTTC	CASSLDRVGYTF
TRBV12-3/TRBV12-4	many	NA	TRBJ1-5	TGTGCCAGCAGTTTAGCGGGTTATAGCAATCAGCCCCAGCATTTT	CASSLAGYSNQPQHF
TRBV7-2	NA	NA	TRBJ1-3	TGTGCCAGCAGCTTAGCTAGCTTCGGTGGAAACACCATATATTTT	CASSLASFGGNTIYF
TRBV29-1	few	NA	TRBJ2-1	TGCAGCGTTGAATTGGGGTACAATGAGCAGTTCTTC	CSVELGYNEQFF
TRBV7-2	NA	TRBD2	TRBJ2-7	TGTGCCAGCAGCTTTTTGACTAGCGGGGAGCAGTACTTC	CASSFLTSGEQYF
TRBV15	few	TRBD1	TRBJ1-5	TGTGCCACCAGCTCCCGGACAGGGGGTAATCAGCCCCAGCATTTT	CATSSRTGGNQPQHF
TRBV7-9	NA	NA	TRBJ1-4	TGTGCCAGCAGCGGATCTGAAAAACTGTTTTTT	CASSGSEKLFF
TRBV4-2	many	TRBD2	TRBJ2-4	TGTGCCAGCAGCCACATGACTAGCGCGGACATTCAGTACTTC	CASSHMTSADIQYF
TRBV6-2/TRBV6-3	few	TRBD1	TRBJ1-2	TGTGCCAGCAGTCGACAGGGTTTTAACTATGGCTACACCTTC	CASSRQGFNYGYTF
TRBV5-1	many	TRBD1	TRBJ2-5	TGCGCCAGCAGCTTGGGGGGGACAGCGCAAGAGACCCAGTACTTC	CASSLGGTAQETQYF
TRBV5-1	NA	NA	TRBJ2-2	TGCGCCAGCACTACCACAGGGATGGGAACCGGGGAGCTGTTTTTT	CASTTTGMGTGELFF
TRBV4-2	NA	TRBD2	TRBJ2-3	TGTGCCAGCAGCCAGCCCGGGACTAGCGGGAGTTCATCAGATACGCAGTATTTT	CASSQPGTSGSSSDTQYF
TRBV7-3	few	TRBD2	TRBJ2-2	TGTGCCAGCAGCCCAACCAGACTAGCGGGAGGGACCGGGGAGCTGTTTTTT	CASSPTRLAGGTGELFF
TRBV9	many	TRBD2	TRBJ2-3	TGTGCCAGCAGCGTAGAAGCGGGACTAGATACGCAGTATTTT	CASSVEAGLDTQYF
TRBV20-1	many	TRBD1	TRBJ2-7	TGCAGTGCTAGAGGCACGACAGGGGACAGCTCCTACGAGCAGTACTTC	CSARGTTGDSSYEQYF
TRBV6-5	NA	TRBD1	TRBJ1-2	TGTGCCAGCAGTCACGGACAGGCTAACTATGGCTACACCTTC	CASSHGQANYGYTF
TRBV7-8	NA	TRBD1	TRBJ2-7	TGTGCCAGCAGCGCAGGGACAGGGAGTTCCTACGAGCAGTACTTC	CASSAGTGSSYEQYF
TRBV20-1	many	NA	TRBJ2-5	TGCAGTGCCCGGGCCAAAGAGACCCAGTACTTC	CSARAKETQYF
TRBV5-6	many	NA	TRBJ1-4	TGTGCCAGCAGCTCGACCGGGACAAGGAATGAAAAACTGTTTTTT	CASSSTGTRNEKLFF
TRBV21-1	few	NA	TRBJ2-2	TGTGCCAGCGTACCAGGACCGTCGAACACCGGGGAGCTGTTTTTT	CASVPGPSNTGELFF
TRBV20-1	many	NA	TRBJ1-1	TGCAGTGCCACCCCCGGGGCTAGGAACACTGAAGCTTTCTTT	CSATPGARNTEAFF
TRBV6-6	many	TRBD1	TRBJ1-5	TGTGCCAGCACAAACAGGGGGGATCAGCCCCAGCATTTT	CASTNRGDQPQHF
TRBV5-1	few	NA	TRBJ2-5	TGCGCCAGCAGCGTCCGGGGGAATAATCAAGAGACCCAGTACTTC	CASSVRGNNQETQYF
TRBV18	many	NA	TRBJ1-2	TGTGCCAGCTCACCCCCATCGGGGGGCGTTGGCTACACCTTC	CASSPPSGGVGYTF
TRBV20-1	NA	NA	TRBJ2-1	TGCAGTGCACCCCGAGGGAGGATGACCTACAATGAGCAGTTCTTC	CSAPRGRMTYNEQFF
TRBV19	NA	NA	TRBJ2-1	TGTGCCAGTAGTCCCCAGCGGGCCTTAGACAATGAGCAGTTCTTC	CASSPQRALDNEQFF
TRBV19	many	NA	TRBJ2-1	TGTGCCAGTAGTATGGGAGTCTTACAGAGCAATGAGCAGTTCTTC	CASSMGVLQSNEQFF
TRBV20-1	few	TRBD2	TRBJ2-5	TGCAGTGCTAGAGATGGTGGACTAGCGGCCAATTGGGGGAAAGAGACCCAGTACTTC	CSARDGGLAANWGKETQYF